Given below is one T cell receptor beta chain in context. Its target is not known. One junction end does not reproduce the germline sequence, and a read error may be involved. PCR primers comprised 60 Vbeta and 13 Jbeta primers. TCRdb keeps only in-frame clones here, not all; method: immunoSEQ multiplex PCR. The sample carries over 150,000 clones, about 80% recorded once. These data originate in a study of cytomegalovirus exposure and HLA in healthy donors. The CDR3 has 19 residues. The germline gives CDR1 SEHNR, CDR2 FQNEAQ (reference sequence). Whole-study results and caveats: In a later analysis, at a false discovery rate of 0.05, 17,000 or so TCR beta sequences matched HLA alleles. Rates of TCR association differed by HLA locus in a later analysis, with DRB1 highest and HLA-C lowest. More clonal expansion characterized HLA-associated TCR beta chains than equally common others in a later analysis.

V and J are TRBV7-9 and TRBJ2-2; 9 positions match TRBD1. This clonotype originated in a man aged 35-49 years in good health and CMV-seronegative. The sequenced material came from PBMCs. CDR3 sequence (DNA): TGTTCCAGCAGCTCTTACCCACCGGGACAGGGTTTTAGCACCGGGGAGCTGTTTTTT. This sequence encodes CSSSSYPPGQGFSTGELFF.